This section outlines one TCR beta chain sequence together with its context. The antigen is not known. CDR3 length: 14 residues. Germline V lookup: CDR1 KGHSH, CDR2 LQKENI. With 3 bases removed from V and 2 bases from J, the gap between germline ends came to 10 bases. The study reverse transcribed the entire isolated RNA, so it sequenced expressed TCRB transcripts. Clones were sequenced by immunoSEQ multiplex PCR, and TCRdb holds only the in-frame ones, with some missing. The sample has 620,000 or so clones; 15% are singletons. The data were taken from a study of beta chain features in type 1 diabetes. Study-wide background: Across the samples, around 110,000,000 sorted cells were examined in total. Study-wide results and limits: The study found moderately but significantly shorter TCRB CDR3s in all four CD4+ subsets of Type 1 diabetes patients.

Material: naive CD4+ T cells from blood. The chain is built from TRBV18 and TRBJ2-5, with unresolved D. The clonotype comes from a man between 18 and 29 years old in good health. CDR3 sequence: CASSPMGSQETQYF. The CDR3 DNA reads as TGTGCCAGCTCACCGATGGGGTCGCAAGAGACCCAGTACTTC.